What follows are 30 T cell receptor beta chains derived from one specimen sequenced in a study of Ad26.COV2.S vaccination and SARS-CoV-2 variants. Repertoires were generated with immunoSEQ multiplex PCR, while TCRdb's copy carries only in-frame clones and drops some. The table records 350,000 to 500,000 clones, nearly 90% of them present only once. The sample's treatment: around 19 received Ad26.COV2.S at low or high dose, single or two shots; a few received placebo; per-sample allocation not given. All samples were drawn on day 63, counting from the first vaccine or placebo injection. The starting material was peripheral blood, obtained in a trial of Ad26.COV2.S vaccine versus placebo. Receptors originate from a person between 18 and 65 years old who received the Ad26.COV2.S COVID-19 vaccine or a placebo.

This chain connects TRBV20-1 to TRBJ2-7; no reliable D call. Germline CDR1 reads DFQATT; CDR2 reads SNEGSKA (reference sequence). The CDR3 is made up of 11 amino acids. V was trimmed by 0 bases and J by 5 bases, leaving 5 bases between them. The CDR3 DNA reads as TGCAGTGCTAGAGATAGAGACGAGCAGTACTTC. Its protein is CSARDRDEQYF.

The chain uses TRBV7-2 and TRBJ2-7; TRBD2 agrees at 7 bases. V lost 3 bases to trimming and J lost 3 bases; unmatched junction nucleotides: 5. Germline lookup yields CDR1 SGHTA and CDR2 FQGNSA. The CDR3 covers 14 residues. The CDR3 is CASSLDASGYEQYF. The CDR3 DNA sequence: TGTGCCAGCAGCTTGGATGCTAGCGGCTACGAGCAGTACTTC.

The chain couples TRBV7-2 to TRBJ1-2; D remains unclear. The germline V gene encodes CDR1 SGHTA and CDR2 FQGNSA. CDR3 length: 13 residues. The ends were cut back, 5 bases at V and 4 bases at J, with 11 bases in the middle. The CDR3 here is CASSLGRRYGYTF. DNA of the CDR3: TGTGCCAGCAGCCTCGGACGCCGCTATGGCTACACCTTC.

The chain links TRBV19 to TRBJ1-1; D might be TRBD1 (6 bases). The CDR3 totals 15 residues. Deletions cut 2 bases from V and 4 bases from J, with 14 bases between. Germline assignment: CDR1 LNHDA and CDR2 SQIVND (reference sequence). This CDR3 reads CASSIRGAIPTEAFF. The CDR3 DNA reads as TGTGCCAGTAGTATAAGGGGGGCGATTCCCACTGAAGCTTTCTTT.

In its sample, this clone was seen a few times. The rearrangement links TRBV4-3 to TRBJ1-1; 8 bases are a match to TRBD1. The ends lost 2 bases at V and 1 base at J; junction bases unmatched: 3. Germline CDR1 LGHNA, CDR2 YSLEER. The CDR3 is 15 amino acids. The chain's CDR3 is CASSQTGTGNTEAFF. The CDR3 region has the DNA TGCGCCAGCAGCCAAACCGGGACAGGGAACACTGAAGCTTTCTTT.

This chain joins TRBV27 and TRBJ1-4; no reliable D call. Germline assignment: CDR1 MNHEY and CDR2 SMNVEV (reference sequence). The CDR3 totals 18 residues. Trimming removed 1 base from V and 0 bases from J, with 15 bases in between. The CDR3 region is CASSLFPRGTATNEKLFF. CDR3 in DNA: TGTGCCAGCAGTTTATTTCCCCGGGGAACGGCAACTAATGAAAAACTGTTTTTT. Looking up the rest from reference TRBV27 and TRBJ1-4 gives the full variable domain: EAQVTQNPRYLITVTGKKLTVTCSQNMNHEYMSWYRQDPGLGLRQIYYSMNVEVTDKGDVPEGYKVSRKEKRNFPLILESPSPNQTSLYFCASSLFPRGTATNEKLFFGSGTQLSVL.

The V and J genes are TRBV29-1 and TRBJ2-3; D possibly matches TRBD1 or TRBD2 (5 bases each). The CDR3 contains 13 residues. CDR1 is SQVTM, CDR2 ANQGSEA, per germline. V dropped 5 bases and J dropped 5 bases, with 14 bases sitting between them. CDR3 in DNA: TGCAGCGTTCTGTGGGGGAATCAAGATACGCAGTATTTT. It encodes CSVLWGNQDTQYF.

About this clone itself: One junction end does not reproduce the germline sequence, and a read error may be involved. This chain joins TRBV7-2 and TRBJ2-5; D is possibly TRBD1 or TRBD2 (6 bases each). Looked up from germline, CDR1 is SGHTA and CDR2 is FQGNSA. CDR3 length equals 14 residues. The CDR3 nucleotides are TGTGCCAGCAACTTACAGGGCCGGGGGGAGACCCAGTACTTC. Amino acids: CASNLQGRGETQYF.

The chain combines TRBV11-2 with TRBJ2-7, with 12 bases fitting TRBD2. The CDR3 is made up of 16 amino acids. The junction had 4 bases not matched to a gene; V was cut back by 1 base and J by 3 bases. Germline V gene lookup returns CDR1 SGHAT and CDR2 FQNNGV. The CDR3: CASSLGLAGAVYEQYV. The CDR3 nucleotides read TGTGCCAGCAGCTTAGGACTAGCGGGAGCGGTCTACGAGCAGTACGTC.

This rearrangement joins TRBV7-9 to TRBJ1-2; 9 bases are a match to TRBD1. The CDR3 spans 14 residues. Germline-derived CDR1 and CDR2 are SEHNR and FQNEAQ (reference sequence). Losses at the gene ends were 1 base for V and 8 bases for J; bases not matched to a gene: 5. The DNA for the CDR3 is TGTGCCAGCAGCTTAGATGAACAGGGGGCGGGCTACACCTTC. Protein product: CASSLDEQGAGYTF.

This rearrangement joins TRBV6-2 or TRBV6-3 to TRBJ2-7; 10 nucleotides align to TRBD2. Germline V gives CDR1 MNHEY, CDR2 SVGEGT. V gave up 6 bases and J gave up 4 bases; unmatched junction bases: 9. This CDR3 has 15 amino acids. The CDR3: CASSSRRTSGYEQYV. CDR3 coding DNA: TGTGCCAGCAGCTCTAGGCGGACTAGCGGATACGAGCAGTACGTC.

The rearrangement uses TRBV7-2 and TRBJ2-3; no clear D. CDR3 length: 14 residues. Trimming took 7 bases from V and 3 from J, leaving 14 bases between them. From germline, CDR1 is SGHTA and CDR2 FQGNSA. The CDR3 bases are TGTGCCAGCACCAGAATGTCACGGACAGATACGCAGTATTTT. Amino acid sequence: CASTRMSRTDTQYF.

The chain links TRBV2 to TRBJ1-1, with 7 nucleotides matching TRBD1. The germline V gene encodes CDR1 SNHLY and CDR2 FYNNEI. With 6 bases clipped from V and 5 bases from J, the junction kept 9 bases outside the gene matches. CDR3 length equals 14 residues. The CDR3 region is CASRGTRGGTEAFF. The CDR3 coding sequence is TGTGCCAGCAGAGGCACCAGGGGGGGAACTGAAGCTTTCTTT.

This rearrangement joins TRBV5-1 to TRBJ1-6; 8 nucleotides match TRBD1. The trim removed 3 bases at V and 7 bases at J, leaving 3 bases unmatched. Germline V CDR1 and CDR2: SGHRS, YFSETQ. CDR3 length equals 14 residues. This chain's CDR3 is CASSYGTGNSPLHF. CDR3 nucleotide sequence: TGCGCCAGCAGCTACGGGACAGGCAATTCACCCCTCCACTTT. Full variable domain (rest looked up from reference TRBV5-1 and TRBJ1-6): KAGVTQTPRYLIKTRGQQVTLSCSPISGHRSVSWYQQTPGQGLQFLFEYFSETQRNKGNFPGRFSGRQFSNSRSEMNVSTLELGDSALYLCASSYGTGNSPLHFGNGTRLTVT.

The J gene is TRBJ1-2, the V gene TRBV7-3, with 7 bases that match TRBD1. J was trimmed by 8 bases and V by 0 bases; bases with no gene match: 12. Germline values: CDR1 SGHTA, CDR2 FQGTGA. The CDR3 has 16 residues. As DNA, the CDR3 is TGTGCCAGCAGCTTAACGGTGCCAGGGGGATCGGAAGGCTACACCTTC. It yields the protein CASSLTVPGGSEGYTF.

This chain links TRBV4-1 with TRBJ2-3; D is unclear. CDR3 length: 14 residues. Trimming took off 4 bases at V and 1 base at J, with 9 bases between the two ends. Germline CDR1 and CDR2: MGHRA and YSYEKL. The CDR3 here is CASSRTSRTDTQYF. In DNA, the CDR3 is TGCGCCAGCAGCCGCACAAGCCGCACAGATACGCAGTATTTT.

The chain joins TRBV19 to TRBJ2-2; TRBD1 matches at 7 bases. Per germline, CDR1 LNHDA and CDR2 SQIVND (reference sequence). This CDR3 spans 15 amino acids. V was pared by 4 bases and J by 9 bases, with 11 bases of the junction left unmatched. The CDR3 DNA is TGTGCCAGTAGTACCGTAGCAGGGGGTAGCCGGGAGCTGTTTTTT. Its protein is CASSTVAGGSRELFF.

The chain has TRBV7-2 and TRBJ1-4; 7 bases agree with TRBD1. With 5 bases clipped from V and 9 bases from J, the junction kept 12 bases outside the gene matches. This CDR3 comprises 15 residues. Germline V lookup: CDR1 SGHTA, CDR2 FQGNSA. CDR3: CASSAWDSSLKKLFF. In nucleotides, the CDR3 is TGTGCCAGCAGCGCCTGGGACAGTTCCTTGAAAAAACTGTTTTTT. Together with reference TRBV7-2 and TRBJ1-4, the CDR3 gives the full variable domain: GAGVSQSPSNKVTEKGKDVELRCDPISGHTALYWYRQSLGQGLEFLIYFQGNSAPDKSGLPSDRFSAERTGGSVSTLTIQRTQQEDSAVYLCASSAWDSSLKKLFFGSGTQLSVL.

In its sample, this clone was seen a few times. The genes are TRBV7-9 and TRBJ1-3, with D maybe TRBD1 (5 bases). This CDR3 spans 18 amino acids. Germline V gives CDR1 SEHNR, CDR2 FQNEAQ (reference sequence). Trimming removed 3 bases from V and 2 bases from J, with 20 bases in between. As DNA, the CDR3 is TGTGCCAGCAGCTTCAGGGCCAGAGTGGGGTTGACTGGAAACACCATATATTTT. It encodes CASSFRARVGLTGNTIYF.

Note on this clone: Different DNA sequences within this sample yield the same CDR3. This chain joins TRBV27 and TRBJ1-1; D ambiguous. In germline, CDR1 is MNHEY, CDR2 SMNVEV (reference sequence). This CDR3 comprises 14 residues. With 1 base removed from V and 1 base from J, the gap between germline ends came to 7 bases. The DNA of the CDR3 is TGTGCCAGCAGTTTATTGGGTTCGAACACTGAAGCTTTCTTT. Amino acids: CASSLLGSNTEAFF.

The chain uses TRBV12-3 or TRBV12-4 and TRBJ1-3; 7 bases map to TRBD1. The ends lost 6 bases at V and 5 bases at J; junction bases unmatched: 4. The CDR3 has 13 residues. The CDR3, as DNA: TGTGCCAGCAGGAGGGGGCTTAGAAACACCATATATTTT. Protein product: CASRRGLRNTIYF.

The chain employs TRBV6-5 and TRBJ1-6; D remains ambiguous. V lost 1 base and J lost 1, with 2 bases in between. From germline, CDR1 is MNHEY and CDR2 SVGAGI. This CDR3 has 14 amino acids. This CDR3 reads CASSYYSYNSPLHF. In nucleotides, the CDR3 is TGTGCCAGCAGTTACTATTCCTATAATTCACCCCTCCACTTT.

V and J are TRBV29-1 and TRBJ2-5, with 7 bases aligning to TRBD1. J lost 5 bases, V lost 5 bases, and 11 bases had no gene match. Looked up from germline, CDR1 is SQVTM and CDR2 is ANQGSEA. The CDR3 loop spans 14 amino acids. DNA of the CDR3: TGCAGCGTTAAAGGGGGCGCGGAAATCGAGACCCAGTACTTC. Protein sequence: CSVKGGAEIETQYF.

This clone appeared once. V usage is TRBV5-1 and J usage is TRBJ2-1; 12 bases fit TRBD2. V trimming: 4 bases; J trimming: 0 bases; junction bases outside the gene matches: 8. This CDR3 region has 18 residues. Germline V gene sequence: CDR1 SGHRS, CDR2 YFSETQ. The CDR3 loop is CASSLLTSGSLSYNEQFF. The DNA of the CDR3 is TGCGCCAGCAGCCTCCTGACTAGCGGGAGTCTCTCCTACAATGAGCAGTTCTTC.

This chain uses TRBV5-1 with TRBJ2-3, with TRBD1 matching 10 bases. Germline CDR1 SGHRS, CDR2 YFSETQ. The J segment lost 4 bases and the V segment lost 4 bases, leaving 3 bases of the junction unmatched. This CDR3 is built from 14 residues. CDR3 nucleotide sequence: TGCGCCAGCAGCGAGGGACAGGGGTCAGATACGCAGTATTTT. It specifies CASSEGQGSDTQYF. Using reference TRBV5-1 and TRBJ2-3 for the parts outside the CDR3, the full variable domain is KAGVTQTPRYLIKTRGQQVTLSCSPISGHRSVSWYQQTPGQGLQFLFEYFSETQRNKGNFPGRFSGRQFSNSRSEMNVSTLELGDSALYLCASSEGQGSDTQYFGPGTRLTVL.

CDR3 amino acids: CAAKDRQGGRGKLFF. DNA for the CDR3: TGTGCCGCAAAGGACAGACAGGGGGGCCGCGGAAAACTGTTTTTT. V is TRBV19 and J is TRBJ1-4, with 9 nucleotides matching TRBD1. Germline CDR1 reads LNHDA; CDR2 reads SQIVND (reference sequence). The CDR3 has 15 residues. J was trimmed by 10 bases and V by 11 bases; bases with no gene match: 17.

CDR3 coding DNA: TGTGCCAGCAGTGCGACTGTCGCCGGGAATGAGCAGTTCTTC. This gives the protein CASSATVAGNEQFF. The chain uses TRBV2 and TRBJ2-1; D not certain. There are 14 residues in the CDR3. V was clipped by 4 bases and J by 7 bases, with 14 bases between them. Germline loops: CDR1 SNHLY, CDR2 FYNNEI.

To note about this clone: Other DNA sequences in this specimen translate into the identical CDR3. The rearrangement links TRBV7-9 to TRBJ1-1; unclear D gene. The CDR3 length is 12 residues. Trimming took off 1 base at V and 8 bases at J, with 8 bases between the two ends. CDR1 and CDR2 from the germline V gene are SEHNR and FQNEAQ (reference sequence). The CDR3: CASSLEGSEAFF. CDR3 sequence (DNA): TGTGCCAGCAGCTTAGAGGGTTCCGAAGCTTTCTTT.

The CDR3 DNA follows: TGCGCCAGCAGCCGGACCCCTCAACAGGGGGTAGGAGAGACCCAGTACTTC. Translating gives CASSRTPQQGVGETQYF. The genes are TRBV5-1 and TRBJ2-5; TRBD1 agrees at 8 bases. CDR3 length equals 17 residues. Germline CDR1 and CDR2: SGHRS and YFSETQ. The junction had 15 bases not matched to a gene; V was cut back by 4 bases and J by 4 bases. Filled out from reference TRBV5-1 and TRBJ2-5, the complete variable domain reads KAGVTQTPRYLIKTRGQQVTLSCSPISGHRSVSWYQQTPGQGLQFLFEYFSETQRNKGNFPGRFSGRQFSNSRSEMNVSTLELGDSALYLCASSRTPQQGVGETQYFGPGTRLLVL.

The J gene is TRBJ1-1, the V gene TRBV7-2, with D uncertain. This CDR3 spans 13 amino acids. V lost 1 base and J 1 base, leaving 4 bases between the germline ends. Germline V gene lookup returns CDR1 SGHTA and CDR2 FQGNSA. The CDR3 DNA reads as TGTGCCAGCAGCTTAGGTCAGAACACTGAAGCTTTCTTT. As protein: CASSLGQNTEAFF.